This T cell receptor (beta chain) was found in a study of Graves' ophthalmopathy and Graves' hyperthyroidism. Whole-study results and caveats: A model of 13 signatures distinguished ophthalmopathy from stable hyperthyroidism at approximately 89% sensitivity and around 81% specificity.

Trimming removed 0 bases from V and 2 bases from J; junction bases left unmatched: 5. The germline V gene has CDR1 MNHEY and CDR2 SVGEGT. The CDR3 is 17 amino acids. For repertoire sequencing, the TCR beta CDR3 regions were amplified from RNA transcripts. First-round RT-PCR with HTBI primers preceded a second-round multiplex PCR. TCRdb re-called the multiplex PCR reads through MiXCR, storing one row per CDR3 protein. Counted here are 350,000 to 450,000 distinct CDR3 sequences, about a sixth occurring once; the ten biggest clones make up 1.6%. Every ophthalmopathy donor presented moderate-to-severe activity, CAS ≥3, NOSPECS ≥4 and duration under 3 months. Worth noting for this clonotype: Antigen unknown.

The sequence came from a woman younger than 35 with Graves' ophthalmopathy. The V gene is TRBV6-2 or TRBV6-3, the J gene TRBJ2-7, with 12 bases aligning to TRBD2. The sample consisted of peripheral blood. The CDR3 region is CASSYSRTSGDPYEQYF. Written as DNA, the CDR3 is TGTGCCAGCAGTTACTCTAGGACTAGCGGGGACCCCTACGAGCAGTACTTC.